This T cell receptor beta chain was observed in a study of T cells in localized non-small cell lung cancer. TCRdb's table, derived via immunoSEQ multiplex PCR, lists solely in-frame clones and lacks some. The repertoire holds some 30,000 clones, around nine tenths seen once, with about 3.2% in the top ten. Germline V gene lookup returns CDR1 LGHNA and CDR2 YSLEER. CDR3 length: 15 residues. Trimming removed 4 bases from V and 0 bases from J, with 10 bases in between. Study-level results: Across samples, adjacent lung featured a median roughly 60 of the top 100 tumor clones. Density of T cells in blood, when higher, went with longer overall survival. A single tumor region was sequenced, leaving heterogeneity possible. Uninvolved adjacent lung showed higher T cell clonality than tumor.

This clone was counted a single time. Antigen unknown. The starting material was peripheral blood, obtained before any cancer treatment. This clonotype originated in a female donor older than 55 with stage I lung adenocarcinoma. V gene TRBV4-3 combines with J gene TRBJ1-3; D uncertain. Here the CDR3 DNA reads TGCGCCAGCAGCCGAGACCGGAGCTCTGGAAACACCATATATTTT. Its protein product is CASSRDRSSGNTIYF.